Detailed here is one T cell receptor (beta chain). Its specificity is unknown. This sample stems from a study of cytomegalovirus exposure and HLA in healthy donors. General observations from the study: The listing of 150 to 200 TCR beta chains classed them as cytomegalovirus-associated. The dataset shows that most TCR sequences were rare, while some public TCRs occurred in many donors. A later analysis reported that several of the most significant clusters appeared to be linked to common viral pathogens, among them Epstein-Barr virus.

Primers included in the PCR were 60 Vbeta and 13 Jbeta primers. Sequencing used immunoSEQ multiplex PCR; TCRdb keeps in-frame clones, though not all of them. This sample has 100,000 to 150,000 clones, with roughly 82% found just once. With 4 bases removed from V and 1 base from J, the gap between germline ends came to 16 bases. The CDR3 runs to 16 residues. Germline lookup yields CDR1 MNHEY and CDR2 SVGAGI. The chain carries TRBV6-5 and TRBJ1-1; D possibly corresponds to TRBD1 (6 bases). The specimen was PBMCs. The sequence was obtained from a man aged 45-60 years in good health and CMV-seronegative. The CDR3 sequence is CASSSTIGTPNTEAFF. CDR3 DNA sequence: TGTGCCAGCAGTTCAACTATAGGGACACCGAACACTGAAGCTTTCTTT.